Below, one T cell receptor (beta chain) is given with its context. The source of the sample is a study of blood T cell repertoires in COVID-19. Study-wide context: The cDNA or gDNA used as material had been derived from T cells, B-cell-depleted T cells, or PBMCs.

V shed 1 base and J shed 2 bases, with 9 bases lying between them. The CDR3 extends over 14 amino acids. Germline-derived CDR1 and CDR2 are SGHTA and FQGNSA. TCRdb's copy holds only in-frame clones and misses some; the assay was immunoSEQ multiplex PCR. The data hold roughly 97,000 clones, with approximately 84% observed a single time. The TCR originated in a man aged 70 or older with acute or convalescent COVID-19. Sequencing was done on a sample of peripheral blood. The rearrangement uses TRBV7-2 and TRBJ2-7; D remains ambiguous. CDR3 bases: TGTGCCAGCAGCTTAGGTCGAGGCCCCTACGAGCAGTACTTC. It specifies CASSLGRGPYEQYF.